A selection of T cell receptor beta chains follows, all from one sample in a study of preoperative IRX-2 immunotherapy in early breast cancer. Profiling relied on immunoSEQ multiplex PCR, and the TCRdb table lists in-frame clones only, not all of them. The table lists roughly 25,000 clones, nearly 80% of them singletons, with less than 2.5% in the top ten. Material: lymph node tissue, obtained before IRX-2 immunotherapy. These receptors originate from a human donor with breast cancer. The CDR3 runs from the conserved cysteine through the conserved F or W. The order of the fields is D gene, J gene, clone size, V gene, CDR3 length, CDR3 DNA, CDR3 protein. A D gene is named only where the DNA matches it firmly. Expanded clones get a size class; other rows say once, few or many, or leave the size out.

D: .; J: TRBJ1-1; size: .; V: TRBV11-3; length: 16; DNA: TGTGCCAGCAGCTTAGAACAACCTAGGGAGAACACTGAAGCTTTCTTT; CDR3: CASSLEQPRENTEAFF
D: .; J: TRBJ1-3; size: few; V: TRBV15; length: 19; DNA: TGTGCCACCAGCAGAGATGGCGACAGGATTGAGGGCTCTGGAAACACCATATATTTT; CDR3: CATSRDGDRIEGSGNTIYF
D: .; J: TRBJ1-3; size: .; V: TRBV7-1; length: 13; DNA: TGTGCCAGCACCCTAGGCTCTGGAAACACCATATATTTT; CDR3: CASTLGSGNTIYF
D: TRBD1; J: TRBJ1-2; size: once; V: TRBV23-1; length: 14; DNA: TGCGCCAGCAGCTGGGACAGGGGAACGAGAGGCTACACCTTC; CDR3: CASSWDRGTRGYTF
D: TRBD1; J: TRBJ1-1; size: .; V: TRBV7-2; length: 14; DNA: TGTGCCAGCAGCCACCGGGACAGGAACACTGAAGCTTTCTTT; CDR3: CASSHRDRNTEAFF
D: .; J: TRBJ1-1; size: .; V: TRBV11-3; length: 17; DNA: TGTGCCAGCAGCTTAGATATTGTAGGTGTGGGGAACACTGAAGCTTTCTTT; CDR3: CASSLDIVGVGNTEAFF
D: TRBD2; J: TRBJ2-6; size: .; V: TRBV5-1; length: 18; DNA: TGCGCCAGCAGCTTGTTGACTAGCGGGGGTGCTGGGGCCAACGTCCTGACTTTC; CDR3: CASSLLTSGGAGANVLTF
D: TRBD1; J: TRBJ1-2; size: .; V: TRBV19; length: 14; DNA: TGTGCCAGTAGTACCTCGGGACAGGGGAACGGCTACACCTTC; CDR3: CASSTSGQGNGYTF
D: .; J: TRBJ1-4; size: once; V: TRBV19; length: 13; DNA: TGTGCCACCATGCCCCGGGCGGGTGAAAAACTGTTTTTT; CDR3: CATMPRAGEKLFF
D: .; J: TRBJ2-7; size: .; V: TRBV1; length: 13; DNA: TGCGCCAGCAGCGGAGGATCCCAATACGAGCAGTACTTC; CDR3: CASSGGSQYEQYF
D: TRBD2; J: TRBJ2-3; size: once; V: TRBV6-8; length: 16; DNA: TGTGCCAGCAGTTACTCACTAGCGGGGGGCACGAATACGCAGTATTTT; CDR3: CASSYSLAGGTNTQYF
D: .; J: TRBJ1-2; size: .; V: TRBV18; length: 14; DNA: TGTGCCAGCTCACCTTCAGGTGATAACTATGGCTACACCTTC; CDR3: CASSPSGDNYGYTF
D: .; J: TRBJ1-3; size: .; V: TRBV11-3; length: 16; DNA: TGTGCCAGCAGCCAAGCTTTCAGGAGCTCTGGAAACACCATATATTTT; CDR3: CASSQAFRSSGNTIYF
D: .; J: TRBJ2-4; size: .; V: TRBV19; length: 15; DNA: TGTGCCAGTACCAGAGACCGGACTACTAAAAACATTCAGTACTTC; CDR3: CASTRDRTTKNIQYF
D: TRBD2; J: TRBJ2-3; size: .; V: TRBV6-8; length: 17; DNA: TGTGCCAGCAGTTACGCCCCAGCGGGGGGGCCTACGTATACGCAGTATTTT; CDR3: CASSYAPAGGPTYTQYF
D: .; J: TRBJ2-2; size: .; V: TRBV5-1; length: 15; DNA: TGCGCCAGCAGCTTGGCCTCAACGGGGACCGGGGAGCTGTTTTTT; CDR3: CASSLASTGTGELFF
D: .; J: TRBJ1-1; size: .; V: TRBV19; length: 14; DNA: TGTGCCAGTAGCCCGACGGTGGTGAACACTGAAGCTTTCTTT; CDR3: CASSPTVVNTEAFF
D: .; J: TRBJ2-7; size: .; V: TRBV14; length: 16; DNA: TGTGCCAGCAGCCGGAGGCACGGGGGCGCCGTCAAACCACAGTACTTC; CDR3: CASSRRHGGAVKPQYF
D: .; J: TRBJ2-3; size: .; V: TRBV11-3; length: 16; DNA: TGTGCCAGCAGCCCGGGGGCGCTAGGGGACACAGATACGCAGTATTTT; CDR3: CASSPGALGDTDTQYF
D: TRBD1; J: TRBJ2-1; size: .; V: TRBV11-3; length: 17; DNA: TGTGCCAGCAGCACACGGACAGGGATGAGTTCCTACAATGAGCAGTTCTTC; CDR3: CASSTRTGMSSYNEQFF
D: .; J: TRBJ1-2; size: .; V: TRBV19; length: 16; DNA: TGTGCCAGTAGTATGGAAGTGGGAGGAGGGGTACATGGCTACACCTTC; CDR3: CASSMEVGGGVHGYTF
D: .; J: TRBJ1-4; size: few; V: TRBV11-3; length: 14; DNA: TGTGCCAGCAGCCCCGGGGGAGCTAATGAAAAACTGTTTTTT; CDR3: CASSPGGANEKLFF
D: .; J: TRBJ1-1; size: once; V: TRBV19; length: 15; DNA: TGTGCCAGTAGTAATACGAGATCAGGGACGACTGAAGCTTTCTTT; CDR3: CASSNTRSGTTEAFF
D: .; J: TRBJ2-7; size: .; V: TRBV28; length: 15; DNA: TGTGCCAGCAGGAGATTAGCCCCGTGGGGGAACGAGCAGTACTTC; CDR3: CASRRLAPWGNEQYF
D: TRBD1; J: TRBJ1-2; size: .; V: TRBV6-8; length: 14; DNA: TGTGCCAGCAGCTCGGGACAGGGCCTCTATGGCTACACCTTC; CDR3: CASSSGQGLYGYTF
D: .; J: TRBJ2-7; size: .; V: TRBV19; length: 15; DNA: TGTGCCAGTAGCGCCGACAGGACGAGTTCCTACGAGCAGTACTTC; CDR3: CASSADRTSSYEQYF
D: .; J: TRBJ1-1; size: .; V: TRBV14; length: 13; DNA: TGTGCCAGCAGCCAAGATCTGGACAGAGAAGCTTTCTTT; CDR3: CASSQDLDREAFF
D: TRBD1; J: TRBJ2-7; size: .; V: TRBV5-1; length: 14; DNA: TGCGCCAGCAGGGCCGGGACAGGGACATACGAGCAGTACTTC; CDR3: CASRAGTGTYEQYF
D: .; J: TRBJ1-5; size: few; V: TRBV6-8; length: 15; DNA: TGTGCCAGCAGAGATCTCGGGGGATCGGATCAGCCCCAGCATTTT; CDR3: CASRDLGGSDQPQHF
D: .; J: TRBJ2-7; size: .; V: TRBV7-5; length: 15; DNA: TGTGCCAGCAGGGCCCCCGAATGGGCCTCCTACGAGCAGTACTTC; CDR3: CASRAPEWASYEQYF
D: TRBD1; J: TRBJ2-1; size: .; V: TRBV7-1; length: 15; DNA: TGTGCCAGCAGTTCGACAGGGGGATTTAATAATGAGCAGTTCTTC; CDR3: CASSSTGGFNNEQFF
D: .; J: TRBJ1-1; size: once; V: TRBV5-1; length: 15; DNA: TGCGCCAGCAGCTTGGTGCGCGGGGCGAACACTGAAGCTTTCTTT; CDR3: CASSLVRGANTEAFF
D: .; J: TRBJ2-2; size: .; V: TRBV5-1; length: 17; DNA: TGCGCCAGCAGCCCTCAACGTTGGCGGATGGGGACCGGGGAGCTGTTTTTT; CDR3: CASSPQRWRMGTGELFF
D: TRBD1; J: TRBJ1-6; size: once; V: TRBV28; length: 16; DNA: TGTGCCAGCAGTTCCGGCCAGGGGGTTAGAGTTTCACCCCTCCACTTT; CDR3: CASSSGQGVRVSPLHF
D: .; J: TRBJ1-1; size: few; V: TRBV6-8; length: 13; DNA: TGTGCCAGCAGTGCAATATTTCAGGTCGGAGCTTTCTTT; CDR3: CASSAIFQVGAFF
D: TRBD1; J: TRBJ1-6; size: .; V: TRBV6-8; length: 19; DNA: TGTGCCAGCAGTTTAATGGGACAGGGCCTTAGCTCCTATAATTCACCCCTCCACTTT; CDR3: CASSLMGQGLSSYNSPLHF
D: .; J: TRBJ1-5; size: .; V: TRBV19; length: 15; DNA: TGTGCCAGTAGTAAAAGACAGTTTGAGGGTCAGCCCCAGCATTTT; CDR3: CASSKRQFEGQPQHF
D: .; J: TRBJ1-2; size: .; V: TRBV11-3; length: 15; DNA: TGTGCCAGCAGCTTTCGGCCAGGGGACAACTATGGCTACACCTTC; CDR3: CASSFRPGDNYGYTF
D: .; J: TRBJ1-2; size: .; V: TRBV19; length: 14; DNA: TGTGCCAGTAGTATGTTTGTGAGGAGCTATGGCTACACCTTC; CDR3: CASSMFVRSYGYTF
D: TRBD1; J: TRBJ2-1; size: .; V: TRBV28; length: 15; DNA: TGTGCCAGCAGGCGCTACGACAGGGGGAGCAATGAGCAGTTCTTC; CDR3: CASRRYDRGSNEQFF
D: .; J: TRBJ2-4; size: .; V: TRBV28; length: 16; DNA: TGTGCCAGCAGCCCCCCGGGATTTGTTGGCAAAAACATTCAGTACTTC; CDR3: CASSPPGFVGKNIQYF
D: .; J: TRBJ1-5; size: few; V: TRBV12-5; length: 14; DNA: TGTGCCAGCCGTCCGGACTATAGCAATCAGCCCCAGCATTTT; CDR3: CASRPDYSNQPQHF
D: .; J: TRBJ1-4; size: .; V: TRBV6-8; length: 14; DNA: TGTGCCAGTGACAGAAGTGACAGCGCCGAAAAACTGTTTTTT; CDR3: CASDRSDSAEKLFF
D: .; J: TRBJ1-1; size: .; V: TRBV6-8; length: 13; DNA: TGTGCCAGCAGTTATCCAGGGAACACTGAAGCTTTCTTT; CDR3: CASSYPGNTEAFF
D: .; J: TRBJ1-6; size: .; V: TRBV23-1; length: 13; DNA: TGCGCCAGCAGCAAACCGGACGGCTCACCCCTCCACTTT; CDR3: CASSKPDGSPLHF
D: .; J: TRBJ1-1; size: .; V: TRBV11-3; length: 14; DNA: TGTGCCAGCAGCTTTTTTGGCGGGGTCACTGAAGCTTTCTTT; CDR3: CASSFFGGVTEAFF